One and the same sample provided the 15 T cell receptor beta chains below, sequenced in a study of blood T cell repertoires in COVID-19. Sequencing was performed with immunoSEQ multiplex PCR; in TCRdb, only in-frame clones are kept and a portion is missing. The sample records some 99,000 clones, roughly 90% being singletons. The specimen was peripheral blood. The receptors here all came from a human donor with COVID-19, enrolled during active disease. The donor label of this sample is uncertain.

The V call is TRBV7-9, the J call TRBJ2-7, with D perhaps matching TRBD2 (6 bases). CDR1 and CDR2 from the germline V gene are SEHNR and FQNEAQ (reference sequence). Trimming took 6 bases from V and 5 from J, leaving 11 bases between them. This CDR3 comprises 12 residues. The CDR3 DNA follows: TGTGCCAGCAGGAGGTGGGGGGACGAGCAGTACTTC. Amino acid sequence: CASRRWGDEQYF.

V is TRBV6-6 and J is TRBJ1-2, with D hard to call. The CDR3 spans 15 residues. Germline loops: CDR1 MNHNY, CDR2 SVGAGI (reference sequence). With 6 bases removed from V and 3 bases from J, the gap between germline ends came to 17 bases. The CDR3 spells CASSPPGGNDYGYTF. In nucleotides, the CDR3 is TGTGCCAGCAGCCCGCCGGGCGGGAATGACTATGGCTACACCTTC.

The chain carries TRBV7-3 and TRBJ1-4; a weak D match, TRBD1 (6 bases). This CDR3 has 13 residues. Germline assignment: CDR1 SGHTA and CDR2 FQGTGA. Trimming cost V 5 bases and J 8 bases, with 12 bases left between them. The CDR3 is CASSEMRGEKLFF. The CDR3 DNA reads as TGTGCCAGCAGCGAGATGAGGGGGGAAAAACTGTTTTTT. Combining the CDR3 with reference TRBV7-3 and TRBJ1-4 gives the whole variable domain GAGVSQTPSNKVTEKGKYVELRCDPISGHTALYWYRQSLGQGPEFLIYFQGTGAADDSGLPNDRFFAVRPEGSVSTLKIQRTERGDSAVYLCASSEMRGEKLFFGSGTQLSVL.

Turning to this clone: A much larger clone lies a single base off, so this may be a read error. The same CDR3 is also encoded by other DNA sequences in this sample. This rearrangement joins TRBV5-1 to TRBJ2-1; 10 positions match TRBD1. Trimming cost V 0 bases and J 5 bases; bases outside gene matches: 2. The CDR3 consists of 15 residues. Per the germline V gene, CDR1 is SGHRS and CDR2 is YFSETQ. CDR3 coding DNA: TGCGCCAGCAGCTTGGTGGGACAGGGGAACAATGAGCAGTTCTTC. Amino acid sequence: CASSLVGQGNNEQFF.

J is TRBJ2-7 and V is TRBV11-2; 7 bases agree with TRBD1. V dropped 0 bases and J dropped 5; count of bases not matched to a gene: 4. CDR3 size: 14 residues. Germline-derived CDR1 and CDR2 are SGHAT and FQNNGV. The CDR3 nucleotides are TGTGCCAGCAGCTTAGAGTGGCAGGGGGACGAGCAGTACTTC. It codes for CASSLEWQGDEQYF.

The chain combines TRBV6-5 with TRBJ1-2; D not certain. CDR1 MNHEY and CDR2 SVGAGI come from the germline V gene. Trimming removed 3 bases from V and 4 bases from J, with 9 bases in between. The CDR3 runs to 13 residues. As DNA, the CDR3 is TGTGCCAGCAGTTATGGCCAGTTCTATGGCTACACCTTC. It translates to CASSYGQFYGYTF.

The chain recombines TRBV19 with TRBJ1-2; 7 bases align to TRBD1. The CDR3 has 13 residues. The germline CDR1 and CDR2 sequences are LNHDA and SQIVND (reference sequence). Losses at the gene ends were 7 bases for V and 4 bases for J; bases not matched to a gene: 6. CDR3 in amino acids: CASTFAGGYGYTF. Here the CDR3 DNA reads TGTGCCAGTACCTTCGCAGGGGGCTATGGCTACACCTTC.

The V and J genes are TRBV28 and TRBJ2-1; 10 positions agree with TRBD2. Germline lookup yields CDR1 MDHEN and CDR2 SYDVKM. The CDR3 runs 20 residues. V was clipped by 5 bases and J by 0 bases; unmatched bases: 16. The CDR3 sequence: CASSLIGLAAQTSSYNEQFF. CDR3 coding DNA: TGTGCCAGCAGTCTCATCGGACTAGCGGCGCAAACTAGCTCCTACAATGAGCAGTTCTTC.

The chain has TRBV6-1 and TRBJ1-2; D remains ambiguous. V was shortened by 2 bases and J by 1 base, with 14 bases between the two germline ends. Germline assignment: CDR1 MNHNS and CDR2 SASEGT. CDR3 length: 16 residues. The CDR3 sequence: CASSESVGRLNYGYTF. As DNA, the CDR3 is TGTGCCAGCAGTGAATCGGTTGGGCGTCTTAACTATGGCTACACCTTC.

This chain links TRBV5-6 with TRBJ2-7; 10 bases are shared with TRBD2. This CDR3 is built from 18 residues. The germline gives CDR1 SGHDT, CDR2 YYEEEE. With 0 bases clipped from V and 6 bases from J, the junction kept 15 bases outside the gene matches. The CDR3 nucleotides are TGTGCCAGCAGCTTGGGGAGATTAGGGACTAGCGTTTTAGGCGAGCAGTACTTC. Translation gives CASSLGRLGTSVLGEQYF.

The CDR3 reads CASSLAGGSSYEQYF. The CDR3 DNA reads TGTGCCAGCAGCTTAGCCGGGGGAAGCTCCTACGAGCAGTACTTC. V is TRBV7-6 and J is TRBJ2-7; possibly TRBD2 for D (6 bases). There are 15 residues in the CDR3. V was cut by 0 bases and J by 0 bases, with 9 bases left in between. Germline V gene lookup returns CDR1 SGHVS and CDR2 FNYEAQ.

The rearrangement uses TRBV12-1 and TRBJ1-3; the D call in the table, TRBD1, was not verified against the DNA. TRBV12-1 is a recognized pseudogene. The CDR3 sequence is 17 residues long. The CDR3 DNA sequence: TGTGCCAGCAGCCCGGGACAGAATTGTTCATCTGGAAACACCATATATTTT. It codes for CASSPGQNCSSGNTIYF.

This chain joins TRBV9 and TRBJ2-6; 10 bases map to TRBD1. The germline V gene encodes CDR1 SGDLS and CDR2 YYNGEE. The CDR3 extends over 17 amino acids. The V gene end was trimmed by 2 bases and the J gene end by 2 bases; junction bases not matched to a gene: 4. The CDR3 spells CASSVSGTGAGANVLTF. The CDR3 DNA follows: TGTGCCAGCAGCGTTTCCGGGACAGGGGCTGGGGCCAACGTCCTGACTTTC. The full variable domain, its missing parts supplied by reference TRBV9 and TRBJ2-6, is DSGVTQTPKHLITATGQRVTLRCSPRSGDLSVYWYQQSLDQGLQFLIQYYNGEERAKGNILERFSAQQFPDLHSELNLSSLELGDSALYFCASSVSGTGAGANVLTFGAGSRLTVL.

V and J are TRBV6-5 and TRBJ2-1; D possibly corresponds to TRBD2 (5 bases). The V end lost 7 bases, the J end lost 6 bases, and 13 bases lay between the germline ends. In germline, CDR1 is MNHEY, CDR2 SVGAGI. The CDR3 runs to 13 residues. The CDR3 sequence is CASTRGGSNEQFF. The DNA for the CDR3 is TGTGCCAGCACCCGAGGCGGGTCCAATGAGCAGTTCTTC.

The V call is TRBV6-5, the J call TRBJ2-5; 7 bases fit TRBD2. Germline V lookup: CDR1 MNHEY, CDR2 SVGAGI. This CDR3 is built from 15 residues. The ends lost 2 bases at V and 0 bases at J; junction bases unmatched: 3. The CDR3 reads CASSYGGGDQETQYF. The CDR3, as DNA: TGTGCCAGCAGTTACGGGGGGGGAGACCAAGAGACCCAGTACTTC.